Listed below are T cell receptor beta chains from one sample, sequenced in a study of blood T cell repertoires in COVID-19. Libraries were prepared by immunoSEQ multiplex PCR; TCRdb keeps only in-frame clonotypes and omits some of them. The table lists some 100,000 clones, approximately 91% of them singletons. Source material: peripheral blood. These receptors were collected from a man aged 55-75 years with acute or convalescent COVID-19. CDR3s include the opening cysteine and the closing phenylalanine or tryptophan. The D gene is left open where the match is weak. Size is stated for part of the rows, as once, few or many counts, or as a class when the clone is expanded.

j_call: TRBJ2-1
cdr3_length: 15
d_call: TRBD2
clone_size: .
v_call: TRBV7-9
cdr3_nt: TGTGCCAGCAGTCCTCGACTAGCGGGCTACAATGAGCAGTTCTTC
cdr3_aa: CASSPRLAGYNEQFF

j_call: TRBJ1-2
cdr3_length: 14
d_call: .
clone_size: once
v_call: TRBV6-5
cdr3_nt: TGTGCCAGCAGCCGGGACAAGAACAACTATGGCTACACCTTC
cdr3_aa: CASSRDKNNYGYTF

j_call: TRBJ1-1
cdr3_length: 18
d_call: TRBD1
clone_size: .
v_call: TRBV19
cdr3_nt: TGTGCCAGTAGCCCCGGGACAGCTAGCGTTAGTTTAGGCACTGAAGCTTTCTTT
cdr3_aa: CASSPGTASVSLGTEAFF

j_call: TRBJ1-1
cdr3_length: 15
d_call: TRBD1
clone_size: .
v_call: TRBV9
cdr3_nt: TGTGCCAGCAGCGTAGGGACAGGGTCAGACACTGAAGCTTTCTTT
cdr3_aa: CASSVGTGSDTEAFF

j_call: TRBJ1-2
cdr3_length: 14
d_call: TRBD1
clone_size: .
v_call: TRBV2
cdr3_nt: TGTGCCAGCAGCGTGCGACAGGGGATCTATGGCTACACCTTC
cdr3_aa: CASSVRQGIYGYTF

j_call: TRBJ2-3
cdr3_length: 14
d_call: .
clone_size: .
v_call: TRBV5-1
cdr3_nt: TGCGCCAGCAGGGTTCCCACTAGCACAGATACGCAGTATTTT
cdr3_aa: CASRVPTSTDTQYF

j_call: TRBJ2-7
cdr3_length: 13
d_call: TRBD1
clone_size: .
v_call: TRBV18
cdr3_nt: TGTGCCAGCTCACAGGGACAGGACTACGAGCAGTACTTC
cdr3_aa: CASSQGQDYEQYF

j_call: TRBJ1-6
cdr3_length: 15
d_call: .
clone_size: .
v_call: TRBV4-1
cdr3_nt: TGCGCCAGCAGCCAAGAGGGCGTCGGAAATTCACCCCTCCACTTT
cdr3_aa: CASSQEGVGNSPLHF

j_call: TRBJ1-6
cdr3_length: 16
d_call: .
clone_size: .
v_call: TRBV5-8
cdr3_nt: TGTGCCAGCAGCTTGGCCGAAGCAACCTATAATTCACCCCTCCACTTT
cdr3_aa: CASSLAEATYNSPLHF

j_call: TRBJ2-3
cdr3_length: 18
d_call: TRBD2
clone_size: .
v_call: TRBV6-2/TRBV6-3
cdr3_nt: TGTGCCAGCAGTTACAGTATTCTAGCGGGAGGGGACACAGATACGCAGTATTTT
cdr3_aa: CASSYSILAGGDTDTQYF

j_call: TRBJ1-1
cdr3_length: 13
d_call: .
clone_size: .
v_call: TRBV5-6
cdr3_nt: TGTGCCAGTACTAATGGGGGGGACACTGAAGCTTTCTTT
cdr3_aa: CASTNGGDTEAFF

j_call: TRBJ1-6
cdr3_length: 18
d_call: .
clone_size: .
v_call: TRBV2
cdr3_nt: TGTGCCAGCAGCCCCCTCCATGGGGTCCAGGGATATAATTCACCCCTCCACTTT
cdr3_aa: CASSPLHGVQGYNSPLHF

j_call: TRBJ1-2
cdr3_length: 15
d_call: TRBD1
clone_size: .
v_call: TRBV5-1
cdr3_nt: TGCGCCAGCAGCCCAACAGGGGGCGTCGGATATGGCTACACCTTC
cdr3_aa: CASSPTGGVGYGYTF

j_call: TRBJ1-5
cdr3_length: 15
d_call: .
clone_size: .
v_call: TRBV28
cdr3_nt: TGTGCCAGCAGTTTATGGGGGCCGGGGGGACAGCCCCAGCATTTT
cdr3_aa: CASSLWGPGGQPQHF

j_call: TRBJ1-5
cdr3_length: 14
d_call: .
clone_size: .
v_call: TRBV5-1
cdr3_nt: TGCGCCAGCAGCTTGGACAGCCTCAATCAGCCCCAGCATTTT
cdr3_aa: CASSLDSLNQPQHF

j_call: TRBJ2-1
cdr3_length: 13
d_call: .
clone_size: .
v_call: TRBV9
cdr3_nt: TGTGCCAGCAGCGTAGCGATTAGCTTAGAGCAGTTCTTC
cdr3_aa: CASSVAISLEQFF

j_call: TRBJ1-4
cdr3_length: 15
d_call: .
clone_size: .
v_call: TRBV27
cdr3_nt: TGTGCCAGCAGTTTATCGGCAGGGCCTAATGAAAAACTGTTTTTT
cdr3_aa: CASSLSAGPNEKLFF

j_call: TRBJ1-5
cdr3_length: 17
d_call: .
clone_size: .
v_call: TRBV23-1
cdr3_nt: TGCGCCAGCAGTCAGAACTTGAGGGCCATTTGCAATCAGCCCCAGCATTTT
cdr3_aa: CASSQNLRAICNQPQHF

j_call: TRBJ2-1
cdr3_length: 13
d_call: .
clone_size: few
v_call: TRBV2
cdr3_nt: TGTGCCAGCAACGGGATCTTTAACAATGAGCAGTTCTTC
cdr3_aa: CASNGIFNNEQFF

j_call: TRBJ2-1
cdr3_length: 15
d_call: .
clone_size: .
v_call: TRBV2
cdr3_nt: TGTGCCAGCTTGCTAGCGTCCCAATACTCCAGTGAGCAGTTCTTC
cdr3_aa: CASLLASQYSSEQFF

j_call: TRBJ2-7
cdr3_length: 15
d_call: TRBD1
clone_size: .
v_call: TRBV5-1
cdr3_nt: TGCGCCAGCAGCACAAGACAGGGGGCCGACTACGAGCAGTACTTC
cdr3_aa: CASSTRQGADYEQYF

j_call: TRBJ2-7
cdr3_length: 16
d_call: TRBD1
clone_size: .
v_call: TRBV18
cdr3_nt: TGTGCCAGCTCACCCAGACAGGGTGGGAGCTCCTACGAGCAGTACTTC
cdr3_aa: CASSPRQGGSSYEQYF

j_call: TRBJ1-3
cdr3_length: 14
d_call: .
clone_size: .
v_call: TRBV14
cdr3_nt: TGTGCCAGCAGCTCGCGGGGGGGAGGAAACACCATATATTTT
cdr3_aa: CASSSRGGGNTIYF

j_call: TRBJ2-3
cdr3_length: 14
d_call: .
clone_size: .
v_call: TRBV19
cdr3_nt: TGTGCCAGTAGTATTACAGGGAAGGGGGATACGCAGTATTTT
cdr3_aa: CASSITGKGDTQYF

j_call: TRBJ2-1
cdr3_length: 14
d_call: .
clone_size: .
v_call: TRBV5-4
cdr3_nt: TGTGCCAGCAGCCCGACTCCAGGGGTAAATGAGCAGTTCTTC
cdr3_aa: CASSPTPGVNEQFF

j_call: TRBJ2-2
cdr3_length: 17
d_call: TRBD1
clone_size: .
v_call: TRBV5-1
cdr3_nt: TGCGCCAGCAGCCCCCCCGGGACAGGGGGCAGTAACGGGGAGCTGTTTTTT
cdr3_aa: CASSPPGTGGSNGELFF

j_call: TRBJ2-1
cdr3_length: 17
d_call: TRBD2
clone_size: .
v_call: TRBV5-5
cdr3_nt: TGTGCCAGCAGCCAAGGACTAGCGGGAGCCTCCTACAATGAGCAGTTCTTC
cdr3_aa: CASSQGLAGASYNEQFF

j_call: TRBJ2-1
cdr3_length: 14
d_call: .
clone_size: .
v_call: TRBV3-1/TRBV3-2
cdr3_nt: TGTGCCAGCAGCCGAGAGAGGACCTACAATGAGCAGTTCTTC
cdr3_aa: CASSRERTYNEQFF

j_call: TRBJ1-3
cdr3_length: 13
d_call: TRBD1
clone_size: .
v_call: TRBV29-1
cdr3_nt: TGCAGCGTTGGATCAGGGGGGGGAAACACCATATATTTT
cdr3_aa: CSVGSGGGNTIYF

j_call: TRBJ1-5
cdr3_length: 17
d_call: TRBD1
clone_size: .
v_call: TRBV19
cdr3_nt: TGTGCCAGTAGTATGGGGACAGGGGGAGGGAGCAATCAGCCCCAGCATTTT
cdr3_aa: CASSMGTGGGSNQPQHF

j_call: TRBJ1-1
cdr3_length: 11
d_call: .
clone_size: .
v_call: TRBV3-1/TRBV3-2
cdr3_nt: TGTGCCAGCAGCCAGGGGCAGGAAGCTTTCTTT
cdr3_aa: CASSQGQEAFF

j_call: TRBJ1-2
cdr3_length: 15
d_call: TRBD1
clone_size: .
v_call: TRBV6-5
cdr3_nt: TGTGCCACCGAAGCCACCGGGACAGTCGGGCGTGGCTACACCTTC
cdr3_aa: CATEATGTVGRGYTF

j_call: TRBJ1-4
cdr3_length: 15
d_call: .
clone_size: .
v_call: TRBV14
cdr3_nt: TGTGCCAGCAGCCAAGTACGGGGGGGTGGCGAAAAACTGTTTTTT
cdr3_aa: CASSQVRGGGEKLFF

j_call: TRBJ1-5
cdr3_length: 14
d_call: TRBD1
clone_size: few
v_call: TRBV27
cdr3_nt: TGTGCCAGCAGTTTCGGACAGGGCAATCAGCCCCAGCATTTT
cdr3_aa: CASSFGQGNQPQHF

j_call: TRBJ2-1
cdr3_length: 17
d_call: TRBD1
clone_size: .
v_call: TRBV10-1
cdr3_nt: TGCGCCAGCAGAAGCACGAGCCGGGACAGTATCGTTGATGAGCAGTTCTTC
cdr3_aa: CASRSTSRDSIVDEQFF

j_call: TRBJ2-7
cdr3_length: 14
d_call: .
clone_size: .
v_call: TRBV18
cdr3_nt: TGTGCCAGCTCCCTCTCTCGGGAACCAGGAGGGCAGTACTTC
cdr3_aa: CASSLSREPGGQYF

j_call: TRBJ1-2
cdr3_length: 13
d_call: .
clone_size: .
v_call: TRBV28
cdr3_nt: TGTGCCAGCGGCGGATGGAGCGTGGATGGCTACACCTTC
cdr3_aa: CASGGWSVDGYTF

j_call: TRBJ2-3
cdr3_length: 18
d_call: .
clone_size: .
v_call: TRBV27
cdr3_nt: TGTGCCAGCAGTCTTAGGGGCAGGGGCCCTCGGGTCACAGATACGCAGTATTTT
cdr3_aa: CASSLRGRGPRVTDTQYF

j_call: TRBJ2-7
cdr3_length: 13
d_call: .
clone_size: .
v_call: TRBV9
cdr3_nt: TGTGCCAGCAGCCCTCAGGGGTCCTACGAGCAGTACTTC
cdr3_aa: CASSPQGSYEQYF

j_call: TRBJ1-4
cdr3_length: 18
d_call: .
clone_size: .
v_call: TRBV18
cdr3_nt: TGTGCCAGCTCACCAGTAGACGGCCCAGAAGGGGGTAATGAAAAACTGTTTTTT
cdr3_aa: CASSPVDGPEGGNEKLFF

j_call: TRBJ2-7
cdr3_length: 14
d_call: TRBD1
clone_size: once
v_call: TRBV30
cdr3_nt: TGTGCCTGGAGGAGTCGGGACAGGTCCTACGAGCAGTACTTC
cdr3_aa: CAWRSRDRSYEQYF

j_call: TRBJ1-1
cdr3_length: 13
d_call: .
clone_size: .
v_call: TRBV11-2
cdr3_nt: TGTGCCAGCAGCCCCAACGGGAACACTGAAGCTTTCTTT
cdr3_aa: CASSPNGNTEAFF

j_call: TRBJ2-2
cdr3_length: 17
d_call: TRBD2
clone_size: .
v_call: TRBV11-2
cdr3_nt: TGTGCCAGCAGCTCCAGGGCGGGAGTAGGATTGCGTGGGGAGCTGTTTTTT
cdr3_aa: CASSSRAGVGLRGELFF

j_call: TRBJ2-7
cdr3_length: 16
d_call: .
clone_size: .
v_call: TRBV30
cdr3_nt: TGTGCCTGGAGTGTCGCCAACCCAGGGGAGAGCCACGAGCAGTACTTC
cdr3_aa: CAWSVANPGESHEQYF

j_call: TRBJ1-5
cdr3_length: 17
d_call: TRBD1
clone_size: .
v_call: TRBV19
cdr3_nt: TGTGCCAGTAGTCCGCGGACAGGGGGAAATGGCAATCAGCCCCAGCATTTT
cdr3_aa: CASSPRTGGNGNQPQHF

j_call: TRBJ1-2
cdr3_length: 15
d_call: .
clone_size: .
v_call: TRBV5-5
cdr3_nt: TGTGCCAGCAGCTTGGCACTTGGACAGCCCAAAGGCTACACCTTC
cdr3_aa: CASSLALGQPKGYTF

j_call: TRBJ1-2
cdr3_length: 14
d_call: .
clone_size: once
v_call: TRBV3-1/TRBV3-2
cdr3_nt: TGTGCCAGCAGCCAAGAACAGGGCTTGGGAGGCTACACCTTC
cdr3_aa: CASSQEQGLGGYTF

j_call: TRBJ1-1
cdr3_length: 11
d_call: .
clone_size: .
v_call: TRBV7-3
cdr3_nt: TGTGCCAGCAGCTCCGGGGCTGAAGCTTTCTTT
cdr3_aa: CASSSGAEAFF

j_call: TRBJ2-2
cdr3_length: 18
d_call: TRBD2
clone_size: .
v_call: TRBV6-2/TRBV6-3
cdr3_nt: TGTGCCAGCAGACCTAACATCCGGCGGGGGGTTAACACCGGGGAGCTGTTTTTT
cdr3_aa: CASRPNIRRGVNTGELFF

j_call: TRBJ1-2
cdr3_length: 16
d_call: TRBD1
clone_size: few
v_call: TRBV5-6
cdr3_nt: TGTGCCAGCAGCTCTACGTTTTCCGGGACAGGGAGAGGCTACACCTTC
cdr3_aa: CASSSTFSGTGRGYTF

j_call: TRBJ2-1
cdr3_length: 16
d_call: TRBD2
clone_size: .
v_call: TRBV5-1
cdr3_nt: TGCGCCAGCAGCTTTCCGGGACTAGCGGGACCCAATGAGCAGTTCTTC
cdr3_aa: CASSFPGLAGPNEQFF